This T cell receptor (beta chain) is drawn from a study of shared clonotypes between healthy human individuals. Study-level points and caveats: The sharing of approximately 5.1% of naive CD4 clonotypes was seen across a handful of donors. How much donors shared clonotypes was expected to be affected by sequencing depth. Non-shared clonotypes displayed generation probabilities falling below those of clonotypes present in all four donors.

With regard to this clone: The antigen is unknown.

V dropped 1 base and J dropped 5; count of bases not matched to a gene: 5. In germline, CDR1 is SSHAT, CDR2 FNYEAQ (reference sequence). The CDR3 consists of 16 residues. DNA at 150 to 200 ng, 25,000 to 35,000 T cell genomes, went into sorted-subset replicate PCRs. Libraries were prepared by immunoSEQ multiplex PCR; TCRdb keeps only in-frame clonotypes and omits some of them. In the table there are hundreds of thousands of clones, around 73% of which are singletons. The genes are TRBV7-7 and TRBJ1-4; 9 bases agree with TRBD1. The TCR was taken from a woman younger than 45 in good health. Sequencing was performed on memory CD4+ T cells sorted from blood. The subset here: CD45RA-negative fraction. The CDR3 protein is CASSLGGTGTNEKLFF. For the CDR3, the DNA is TGTGCCAGCAGCTTAGGTGGGACAGGGACGAATGAAAAACTGTTTTTT.